The T cell receptor beta chain under discussion was sequenced for a study of PD-L1 blockade in urothelial cancer. For the study at large: Typically, measured as a median, blood samples had roughly 140,000 T cells. General study points: Better survival was forecast by a pretreatment blood TCR clonality below the median.

Every patient provided from 1 to 8 samples, collected pretreatment and on-treatment. By sample share, this clone is medium-sized. What it binds is not known. Into every PCR, synthetic TCR analog templates were spiked. The method was immunoSEQ multiplex PCR; TCRdb's version includes in-frame clones alone and lacks a portion of them. In the table there are approximately 32,000 clones, around 84% of which are singletons. This CDR3 spans 15 amino acids. CDR1 and CDR2 (germline): SGHNT, YYREEE (reference sequence). Losses at the gene ends were 4 bases for V and 4 bases for J; bases not matched to a gene: 8.

Sequencing used PBMCs, obtained around atezolizumab (anti-PD-L1) treatment. The chain carries TRBV5-4 and TRBJ1-2, with TRBD1 identical over 9 bases. This receptor was identified in a man in his fifties or sixties with urothelial cancer. CDR3 in DNA: TGTGCCAGCAGCATAAGAGGACAGGGGAGCTATGGCTACACCTTC. This gives the protein CASSIRGQGSYGYTF.